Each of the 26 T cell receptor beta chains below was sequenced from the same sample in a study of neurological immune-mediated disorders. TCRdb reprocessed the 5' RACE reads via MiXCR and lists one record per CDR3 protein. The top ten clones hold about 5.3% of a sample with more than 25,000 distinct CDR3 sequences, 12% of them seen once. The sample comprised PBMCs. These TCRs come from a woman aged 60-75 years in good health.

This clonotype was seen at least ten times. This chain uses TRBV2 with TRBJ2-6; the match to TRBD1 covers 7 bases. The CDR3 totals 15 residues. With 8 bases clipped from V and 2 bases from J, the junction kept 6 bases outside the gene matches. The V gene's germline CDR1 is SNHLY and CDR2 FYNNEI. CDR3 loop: CASRETGTGANVLTF. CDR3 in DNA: TGTGCCAGCCGCGAGACAGGGACTGGGGCCAACGTCCTGACTTTC.

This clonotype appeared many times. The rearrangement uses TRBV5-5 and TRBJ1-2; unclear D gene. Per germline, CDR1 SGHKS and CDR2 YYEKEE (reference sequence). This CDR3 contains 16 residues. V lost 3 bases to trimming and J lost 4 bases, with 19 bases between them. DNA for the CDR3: TGTGCCAGCAGCTATGAACCGGGCCTAGTTGGCTATGGCTACACCTTC. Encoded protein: CASSYEPGLVGYGYTF.

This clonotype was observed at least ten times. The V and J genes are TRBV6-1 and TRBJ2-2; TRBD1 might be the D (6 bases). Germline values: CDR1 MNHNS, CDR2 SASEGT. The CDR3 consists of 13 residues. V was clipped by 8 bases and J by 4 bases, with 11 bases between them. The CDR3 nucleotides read TGTGCCAGCGGGACACTATTCACCGGGGAGCTGTTTTTT. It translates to CASGTLFTGELFF.

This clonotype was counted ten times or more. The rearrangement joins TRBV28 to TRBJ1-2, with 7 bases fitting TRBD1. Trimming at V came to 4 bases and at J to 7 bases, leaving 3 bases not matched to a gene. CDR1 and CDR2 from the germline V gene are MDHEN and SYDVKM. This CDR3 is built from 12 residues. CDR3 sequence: CASSWNRGGYTF. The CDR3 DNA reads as TGTGCCAGCAGTTGGAACAGGGGTGGCTACACCTTC.

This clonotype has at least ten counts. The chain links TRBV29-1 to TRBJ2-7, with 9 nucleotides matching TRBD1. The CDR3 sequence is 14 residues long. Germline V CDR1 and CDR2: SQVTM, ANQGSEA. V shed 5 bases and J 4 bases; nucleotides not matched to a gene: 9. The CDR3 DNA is TGCAGCGTTATCGGCGACAGGGGGATTTACGAGCAGTACTTC. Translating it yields CSVIGDRGIYEQYF.

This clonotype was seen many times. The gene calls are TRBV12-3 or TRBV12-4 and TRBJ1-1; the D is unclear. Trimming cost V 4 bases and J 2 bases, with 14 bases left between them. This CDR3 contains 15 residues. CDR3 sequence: CASSSGPTGNTEAFF. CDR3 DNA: TGTGCCAGCAGTTCGGGTCCTACCGGAAACACTGAAGCTTTCTTT.

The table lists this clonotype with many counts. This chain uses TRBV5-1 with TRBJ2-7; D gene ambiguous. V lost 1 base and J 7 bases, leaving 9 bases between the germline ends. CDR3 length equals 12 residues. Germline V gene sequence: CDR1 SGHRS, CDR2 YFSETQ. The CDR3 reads CASSLTPREQYF. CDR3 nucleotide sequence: TGCGCCAGCAGCTTGACGCCTAGAGAGCAGTACTTC.

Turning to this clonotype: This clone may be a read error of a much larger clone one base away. CDR3 in amino acids: CTSSDGLNQPQHF. CDR3 coding DNA: TGTACCAGCAGTGATGGGTTGAATCAGCCCCAGCATTTT. V is TRBV25-1 and J is TRBJ1-5; D not certain. This CDR3 comprises 13 residues. The V gene's germline CDR1 is MGHDK and CDR2 SYGVNS.

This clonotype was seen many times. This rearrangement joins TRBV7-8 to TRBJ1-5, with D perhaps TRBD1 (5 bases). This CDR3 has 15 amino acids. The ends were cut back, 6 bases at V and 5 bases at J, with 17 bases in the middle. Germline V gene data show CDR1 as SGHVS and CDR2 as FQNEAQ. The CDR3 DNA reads TGTGCCAGCAGTCCGGGGCAGGGCGGATATCAGCCCCAGCATTTT. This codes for CASSPGQGGYQPQHF.

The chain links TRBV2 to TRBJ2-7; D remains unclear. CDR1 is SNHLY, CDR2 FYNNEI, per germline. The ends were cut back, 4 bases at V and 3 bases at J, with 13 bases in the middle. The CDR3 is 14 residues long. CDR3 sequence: CASSGAATFYEQYF. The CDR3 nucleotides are TGTGCCAGCAGTGGGGCAGCGACATTCTACGAGCAGTACTTC.

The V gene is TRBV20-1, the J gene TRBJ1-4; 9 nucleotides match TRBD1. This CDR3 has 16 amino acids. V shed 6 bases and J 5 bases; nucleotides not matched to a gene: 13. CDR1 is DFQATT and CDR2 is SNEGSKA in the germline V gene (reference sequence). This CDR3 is CSANEPYRGLNEKLFF. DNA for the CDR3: TGCAGTGCCAATGAACCATACAGGGGGCTAAATGAAAAACTGTTTTTT.

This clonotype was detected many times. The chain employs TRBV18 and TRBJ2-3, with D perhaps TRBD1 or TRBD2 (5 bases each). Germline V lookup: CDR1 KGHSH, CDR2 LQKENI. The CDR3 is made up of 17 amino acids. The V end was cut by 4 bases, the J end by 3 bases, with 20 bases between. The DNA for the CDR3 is TGTGCCAGCTCACACCCAGGGAAAGCTGGCGGGACAGATACGCAGTATTTT. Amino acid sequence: CASSHPGKAGGTDTQYF.

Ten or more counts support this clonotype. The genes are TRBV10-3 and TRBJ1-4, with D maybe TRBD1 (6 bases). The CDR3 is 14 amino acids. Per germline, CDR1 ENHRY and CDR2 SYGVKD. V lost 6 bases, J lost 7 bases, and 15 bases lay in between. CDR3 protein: CAIRRDISSEKLFF. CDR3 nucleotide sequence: TGTGCCATCAGGAGGGACATTTCTTCTGAAAAACTGTTTTTT.

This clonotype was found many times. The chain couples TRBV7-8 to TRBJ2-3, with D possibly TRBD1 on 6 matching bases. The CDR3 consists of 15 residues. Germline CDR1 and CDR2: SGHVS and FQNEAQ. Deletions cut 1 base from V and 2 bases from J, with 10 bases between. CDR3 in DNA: TGTGCCAGCAGCTTAGATTGGGGGCCCACAGATACGCAGTATTTT. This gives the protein CASSLDWGPTDTQYF.

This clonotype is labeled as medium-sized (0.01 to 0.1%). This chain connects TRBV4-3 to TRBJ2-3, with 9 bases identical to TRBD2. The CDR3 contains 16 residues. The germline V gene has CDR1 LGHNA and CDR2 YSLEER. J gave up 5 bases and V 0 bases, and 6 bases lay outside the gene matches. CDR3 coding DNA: TGCGCCAGCAGCCAAGACGGAACTAGCGGGTTAGATACGCAGTATTTT. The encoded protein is CASSQDGTSGLDTQYF.

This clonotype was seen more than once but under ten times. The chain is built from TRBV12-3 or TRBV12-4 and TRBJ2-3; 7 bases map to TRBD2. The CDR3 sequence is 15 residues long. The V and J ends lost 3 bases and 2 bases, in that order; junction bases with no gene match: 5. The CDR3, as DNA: TGTGCCAGCAGTTTGAGGCGGGGGTTCACAGATACGCAGTATTTT. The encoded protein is CASSLRRGFTDTQYF.

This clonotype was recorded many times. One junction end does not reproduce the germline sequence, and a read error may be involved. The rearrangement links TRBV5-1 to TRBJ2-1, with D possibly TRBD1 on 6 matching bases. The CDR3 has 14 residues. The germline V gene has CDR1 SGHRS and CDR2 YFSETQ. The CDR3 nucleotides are TGCGCCAGCAGTTTGGGGGACATTAATGGTGAGCAGTTCTTC. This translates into CASSLGDINGEQFF.

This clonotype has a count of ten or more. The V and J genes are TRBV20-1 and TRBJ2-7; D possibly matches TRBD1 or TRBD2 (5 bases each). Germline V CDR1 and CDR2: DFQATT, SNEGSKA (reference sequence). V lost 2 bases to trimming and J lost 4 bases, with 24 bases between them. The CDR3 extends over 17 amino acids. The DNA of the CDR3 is TGCAGTGCTAGACGGATAACACCGGGACGGCACCCTTACGAGCAGTACTTC. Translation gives CSARRITPGRHPYEQYF.

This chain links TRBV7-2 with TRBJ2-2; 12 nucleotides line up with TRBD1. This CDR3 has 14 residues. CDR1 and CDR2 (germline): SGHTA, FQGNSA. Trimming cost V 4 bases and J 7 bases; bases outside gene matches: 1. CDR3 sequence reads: CASSWDRGRGELFF. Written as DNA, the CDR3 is TGTGCCAGCAGCTGGGACAGGGGGCGCGGGGAGCTGTTTTTT.

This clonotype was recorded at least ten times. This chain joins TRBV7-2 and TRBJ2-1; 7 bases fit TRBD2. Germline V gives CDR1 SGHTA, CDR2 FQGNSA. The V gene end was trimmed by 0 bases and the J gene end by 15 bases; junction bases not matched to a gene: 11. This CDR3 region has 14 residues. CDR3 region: CASSLAGGDLTTFF. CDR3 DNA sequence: TGTGCCAGCAGCTTAGCGGGGGGGGATTTGACGACGTTCTTC.

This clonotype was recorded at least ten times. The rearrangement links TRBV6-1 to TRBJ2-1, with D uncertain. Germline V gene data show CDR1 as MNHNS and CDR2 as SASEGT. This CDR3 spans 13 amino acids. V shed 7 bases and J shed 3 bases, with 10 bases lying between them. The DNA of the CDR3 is TGTGCCAGCAACGGTCGAGGCTACAATGAGCAGTTCTTC. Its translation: CASNGRGYNEQFF.

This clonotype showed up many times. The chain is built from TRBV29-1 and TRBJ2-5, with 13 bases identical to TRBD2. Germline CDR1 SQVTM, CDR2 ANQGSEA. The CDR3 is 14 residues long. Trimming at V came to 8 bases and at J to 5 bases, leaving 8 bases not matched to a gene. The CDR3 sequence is CSMGLAGTGETQYF. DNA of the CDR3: TGCAGCATGGGACTAGCGGGGACTGGGGAGACCCAGTACTTC.

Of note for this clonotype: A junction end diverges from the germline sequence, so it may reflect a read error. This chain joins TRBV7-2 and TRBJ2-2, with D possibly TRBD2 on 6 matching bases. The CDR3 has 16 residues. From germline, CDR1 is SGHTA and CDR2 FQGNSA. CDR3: CASSLAQRGSSGDLFF. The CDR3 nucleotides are TGTGCCAGCAGCTTAGCGCAACGGGGGAGCTCCGGGGACCTGTTTTTT.

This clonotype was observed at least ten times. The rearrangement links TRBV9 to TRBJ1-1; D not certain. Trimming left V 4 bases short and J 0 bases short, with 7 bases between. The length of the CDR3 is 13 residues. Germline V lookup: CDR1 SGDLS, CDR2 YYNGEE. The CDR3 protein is CASSFRMNTEAFF. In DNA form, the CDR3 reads TGTGCCAGCAGCTTCAGGATGAACACTGAAGCTTTCTTT. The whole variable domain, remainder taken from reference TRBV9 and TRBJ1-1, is DSGVTQTPKHLITATGQRVTLRCSPRSGDLSVYWYQQSLDQGLQFLIQYYNGEERAKGNILERFSAQQFPDLHSELNLSSLELGDSALYFCASSFRMNTEAFFGQGTRLTVV.

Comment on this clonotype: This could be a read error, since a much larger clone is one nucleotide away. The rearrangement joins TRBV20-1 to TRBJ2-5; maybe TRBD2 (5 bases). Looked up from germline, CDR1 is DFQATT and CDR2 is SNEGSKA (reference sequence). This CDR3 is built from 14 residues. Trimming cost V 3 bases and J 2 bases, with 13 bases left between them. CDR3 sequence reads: CSASHPRRQETQYF. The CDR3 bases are TGCAGTGCTAGTCACCCACGGAGGCAAGAGACCCAGTACTTC.

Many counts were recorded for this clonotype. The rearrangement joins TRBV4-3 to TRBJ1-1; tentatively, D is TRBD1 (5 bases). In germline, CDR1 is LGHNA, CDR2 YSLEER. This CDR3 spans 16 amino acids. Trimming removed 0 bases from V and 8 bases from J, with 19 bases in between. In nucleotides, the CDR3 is TGCGCCAGCAGCCAAGAGTTCGACGGACGGGGGGGAGAAGCTTTCTTT. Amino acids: CASSQEFDGRGGEAFF.